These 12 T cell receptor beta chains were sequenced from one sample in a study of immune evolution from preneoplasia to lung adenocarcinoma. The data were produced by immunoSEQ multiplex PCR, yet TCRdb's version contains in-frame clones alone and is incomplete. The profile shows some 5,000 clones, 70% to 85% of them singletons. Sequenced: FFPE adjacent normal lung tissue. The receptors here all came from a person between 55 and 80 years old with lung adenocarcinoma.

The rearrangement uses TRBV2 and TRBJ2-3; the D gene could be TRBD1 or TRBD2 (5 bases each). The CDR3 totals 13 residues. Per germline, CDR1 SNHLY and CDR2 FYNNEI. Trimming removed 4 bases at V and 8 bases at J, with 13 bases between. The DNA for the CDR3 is TGTGCCAGCAGTGTCCAGACAGAGGGTACGCAGTATTTT. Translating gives CASSVQTEGTQYF.

DNA for the CDR3: TGCGCCAGCAGCCTCGCCGTTGGGACCGAAGGAAACACCATATATTTT. This translates into CASSLAVGTEGNTIYF. The V call is TRBV5-1, the J call TRBJ1-3; TRBD1 is a possible D gene (5 bases). With 4 bases removed from V and 4 bases from J, the gap between germline ends came to 18 bases. The V gene's germline CDR1 is SGHRS and CDR2 YFSETQ. CDR3 length: 16 amino acids.

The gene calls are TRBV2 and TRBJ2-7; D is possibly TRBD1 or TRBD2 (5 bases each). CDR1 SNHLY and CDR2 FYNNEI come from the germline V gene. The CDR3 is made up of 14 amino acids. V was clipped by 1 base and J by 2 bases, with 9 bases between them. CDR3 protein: CASSEGDATYEQYF. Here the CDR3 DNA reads TGTGCCAGCAGTGAAGGGGACGCTACCTACGAGCAGTACTTC.

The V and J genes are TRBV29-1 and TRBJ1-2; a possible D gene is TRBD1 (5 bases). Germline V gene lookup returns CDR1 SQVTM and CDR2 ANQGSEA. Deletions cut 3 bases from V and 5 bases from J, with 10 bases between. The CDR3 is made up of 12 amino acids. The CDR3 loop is CSVDRAQYGYTF. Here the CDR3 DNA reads TGCAGCGTTGACAGGGCTCAATATGGCTACACCTTC.

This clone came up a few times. The CDR3 loop reads CASSEGASGYEQYF. Written as DNA, the CDR3 is TGCGCCAGCAGTGAGGGGGCTAGCGGCTACGAGCAGTACTTC. This rearrangement joins TRBV10-1 to TRBJ2-7, with 7 bases identical to TRBD2. The CDR3 covers 14 residues. CDR1 and CDR2 (germline): WNHNN, SYGVQD (reference sequence). V lost 2 bases, J lost 3 bases, and 4 bases stayed unmatched.

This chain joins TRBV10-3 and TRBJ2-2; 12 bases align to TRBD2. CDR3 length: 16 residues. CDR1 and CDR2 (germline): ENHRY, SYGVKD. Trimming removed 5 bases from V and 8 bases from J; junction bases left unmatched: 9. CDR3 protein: CAISQGLAGNPGELFF. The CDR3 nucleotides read TGTGCCATCAGTCAAGGACTAGCGGGAAACCCTGGGGAGCTGTTTTTT.

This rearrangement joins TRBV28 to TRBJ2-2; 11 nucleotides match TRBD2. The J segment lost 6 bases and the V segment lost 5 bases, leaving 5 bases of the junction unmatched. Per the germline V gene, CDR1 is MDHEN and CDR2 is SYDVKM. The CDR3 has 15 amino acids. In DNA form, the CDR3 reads TGTGCCAGCAGTCTTAGCGGGAGGGCCGCCGGGGAGCTGTTTTTT. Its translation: CASSLSGRAAGELFF.

CDR3: CASIAVQGLNEQFF. The CDR3 coding sequence is TGTGCCAGCATAGCCGTACAGGGATTGAATGAGCAGTTCTTC. The chain couples TRBV6-5 to TRBJ2-1; maybe TRBD1 (6 bases). The germline gives CDR1 MNHEY, CDR2 SVGAGI. The CDR3 extends over 14 amino acids. Trimming shortened V by 7 bases and J by 7 bases, and 17 bases separated the two germline ends.

The CDR3 DNA sequence: TGTGCCAGCGGAGGCTTCACCACAGATACGCAGTATTTT. Translation gives CASGGFTTDTQYF. The chain uses TRBV25-1 and TRBJ2-3; perhaps TRBD2 as D (5 bases). Trimming removed 8 bases from V and 2 bases from J, with 11 bases in between. The CDR3 is 13 amino acids. Germline values: CDR1 MGHDK, CDR2 SYGVNS. The whole variable domain, filled in from reference TRBV25-1 and TRBJ2-3, reads EADIYQTPRYLVIGTGKKITLECSQTMGHDKMYWYQQDPGMELHLIHYSYGVNSTEKGDLSSESTVSRIRTEHFPLTLESARPSHTSQYLCASGGFTTDTQYFGPGTRLTVL.

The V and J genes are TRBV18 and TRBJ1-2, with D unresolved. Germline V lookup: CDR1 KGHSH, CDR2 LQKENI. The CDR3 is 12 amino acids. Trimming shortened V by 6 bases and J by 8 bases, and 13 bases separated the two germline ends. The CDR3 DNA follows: TGTGCCAGCTCGCCAAACAGAGGCGGCTACACCTTC. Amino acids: CASSPNRGGYTF.

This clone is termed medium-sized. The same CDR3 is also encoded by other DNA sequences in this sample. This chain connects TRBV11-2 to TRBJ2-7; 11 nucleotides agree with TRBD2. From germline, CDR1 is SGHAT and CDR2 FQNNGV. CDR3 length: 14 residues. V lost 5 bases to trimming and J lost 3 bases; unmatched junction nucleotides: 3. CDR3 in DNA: TGTGCCAGCAGCCCCGGGACTAGCGGCTACGAGCAGTACTTC. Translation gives CASSPGTSGYEQYF.

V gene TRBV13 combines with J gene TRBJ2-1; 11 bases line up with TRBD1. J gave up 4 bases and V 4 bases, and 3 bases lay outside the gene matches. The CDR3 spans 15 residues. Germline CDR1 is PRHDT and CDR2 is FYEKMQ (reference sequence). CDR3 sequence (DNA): TGTGCCAGCAGCTCCGGACAGGGGGCTTACAATGAGCAGTTCTTC. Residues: CASSSGQGAYNEQFF. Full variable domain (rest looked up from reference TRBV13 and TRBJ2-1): AAGVIQSPRHLIKEKRETATLKCYPIPRHDTVYWYQQGPGQDPQFLISFYEKMQSDKGSIPDRFSAQQFSDYHSELNMSSLELGDSALYFCASSSGQGAYNEQFFGPGTRLTVL.